This T cell receptor beta chain was sequenced in a study of shared T cell receptors in the human thymus. Profiled with immunoSEQ multiplex PCR; TCRdb holds only in-frame clones, not every one. The sample shows approximately 580,000 clones, about 80% of them seen only once. V lost 3 bases to trimming and J lost 9 bases; unmatched junction nucleotides: 11. This CDR3 is built from 17 residues. Germline CDR1 is GTSNPN and CDR2 is SVGIG (reference sequence). These same data were also listed under a study on human thymus T cells. As that report states: Corrective heart surgery yielded the resections from which the thymus tissue came. Related research described strongly overlapping thymic repertoires in unrelated people.

This clonotype was sampled from a boy under two years old with a congenital heart defect. The rearrangement joins TRBV30 to TRBJ2-1; 16 nucleotides align to TRBD2. Sequencing was carried out using thymocytes. Here the CDR3 reads CAWRETPGTSGRVEQFF. CDR3 in DNA: TGTGCCTGGAGGGAGACACCCGGGACTAGCGGGAGGGTTGAGCAGTTCTTC. Filled out from reference TRBV30 and TRBJ2-1, the complete variable domain reads SQTIHQWPATLVQPVGSPLSLECTVEGTSNPNLYWYRQAAGRGLQLLFYSVGIGQISSEVPQNLSASRPQDRQFILSSKKLLLSDSGFYLCAWRETPGTSGRVEQFFGPGTRLTVL.